This T cell receptor (beta chain) was sequenced in a study of shared clonotypes between healthy human individuals. Germline-derived CDR1 and CDR2 are MGHRA and YSYEKL. The CDR3 totals 17 residues. Between the trimmed V and J ends, which lost 2 bases and 7 bases, there was a span of 21 bases. Clones were read by immunoSEQ multiplex PCR, and TCRdb kept only the in-frame ones, dropping some. Of about 510,000 clones in the sample, 96% were seen once. In the CD4+ fraction, cells were divided into CD45RA+ naive and CD45RA-negative memory subsets. This clonotype was sampled from a woman aged 25 to 39 in good health. The sequenced material came from naive CD4+ T cells sorted from blood. Subset reported: CD45RA+ positively selected. V usage is TRBV4-1 and J usage is TRBJ2-1; D perhaps matches TRBD2 (7 bases). The chain's CDR3 is CASSQRWGRERRNEQFF. Written as DNA, the CDR3 is TGCGCCAGCAGCCAACGATGGGGGCGGGAGCGGAGAAATGAGCAGTTCTTC.